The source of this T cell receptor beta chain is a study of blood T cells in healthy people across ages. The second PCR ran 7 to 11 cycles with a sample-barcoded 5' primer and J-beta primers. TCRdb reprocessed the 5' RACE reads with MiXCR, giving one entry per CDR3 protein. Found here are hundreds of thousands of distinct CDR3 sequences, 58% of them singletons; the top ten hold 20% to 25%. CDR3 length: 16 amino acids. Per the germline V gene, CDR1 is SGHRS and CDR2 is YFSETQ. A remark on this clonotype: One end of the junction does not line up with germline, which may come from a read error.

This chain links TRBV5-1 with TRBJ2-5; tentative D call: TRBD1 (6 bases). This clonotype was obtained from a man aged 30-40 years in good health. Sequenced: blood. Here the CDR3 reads CASSFFGQNFQGTQYF. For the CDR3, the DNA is TGCGCCAGCAGCTTTTTCGGACAGAACTTCCAAGGGACCCAGTACTTC.